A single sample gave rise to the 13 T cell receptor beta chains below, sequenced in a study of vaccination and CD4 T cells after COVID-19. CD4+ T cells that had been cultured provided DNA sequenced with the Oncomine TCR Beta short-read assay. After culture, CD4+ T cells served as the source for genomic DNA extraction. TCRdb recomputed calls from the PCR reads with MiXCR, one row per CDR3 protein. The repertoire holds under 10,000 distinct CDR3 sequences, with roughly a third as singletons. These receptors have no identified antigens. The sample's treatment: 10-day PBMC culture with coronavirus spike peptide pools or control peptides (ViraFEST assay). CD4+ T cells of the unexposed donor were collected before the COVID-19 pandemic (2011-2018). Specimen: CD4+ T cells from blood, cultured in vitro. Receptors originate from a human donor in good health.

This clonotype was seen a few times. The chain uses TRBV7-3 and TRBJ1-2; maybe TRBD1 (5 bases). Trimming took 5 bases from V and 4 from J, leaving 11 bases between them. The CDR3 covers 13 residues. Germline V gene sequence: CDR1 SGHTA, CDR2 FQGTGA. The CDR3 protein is CASSPTGGYGYTF. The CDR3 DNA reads TGTGCCAGCAGCCCGACTGGGGGCTATGGCTACACCTTC.

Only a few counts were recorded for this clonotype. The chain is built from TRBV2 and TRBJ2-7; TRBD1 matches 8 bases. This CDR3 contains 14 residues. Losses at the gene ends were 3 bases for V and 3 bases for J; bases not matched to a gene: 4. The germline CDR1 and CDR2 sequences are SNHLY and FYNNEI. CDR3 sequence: CASSDWTGSYEQYF. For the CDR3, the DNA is TGTGCCAGCAGTGATTGGACAGGGAGCTACGAGCAGTACTTC.

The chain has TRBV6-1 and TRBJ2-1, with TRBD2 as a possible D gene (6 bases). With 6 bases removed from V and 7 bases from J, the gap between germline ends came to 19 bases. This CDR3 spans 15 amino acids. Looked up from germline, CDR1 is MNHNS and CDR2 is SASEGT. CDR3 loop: CASSIRRVTPNEQFF. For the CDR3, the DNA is TGTGCCAGCAGCATAAGGAGGGTGACACCGAATGAGCAGTTCTTC.

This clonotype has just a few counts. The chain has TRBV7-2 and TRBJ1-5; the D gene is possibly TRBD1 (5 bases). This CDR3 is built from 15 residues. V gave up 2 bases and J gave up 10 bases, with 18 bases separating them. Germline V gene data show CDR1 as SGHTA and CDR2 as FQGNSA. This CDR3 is CASSLISGRVDPQHF. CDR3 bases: TGTGCCAGCAGCTTAATCTCAGGGAGAGTCGACCCCCAGCATTTT.

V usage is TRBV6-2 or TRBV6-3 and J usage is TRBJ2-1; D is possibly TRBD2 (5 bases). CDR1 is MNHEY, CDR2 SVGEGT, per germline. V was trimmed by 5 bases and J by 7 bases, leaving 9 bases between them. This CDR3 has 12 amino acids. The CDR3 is CASSRAENEQFF. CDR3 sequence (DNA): TGTGCCAGCAGTCGAGCGGAGAATGAGCAGTTCTTC.

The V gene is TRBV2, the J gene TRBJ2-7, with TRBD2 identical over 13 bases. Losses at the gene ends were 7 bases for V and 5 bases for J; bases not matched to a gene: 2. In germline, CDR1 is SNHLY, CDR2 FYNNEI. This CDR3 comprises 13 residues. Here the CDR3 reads CASILAGGHEQYF. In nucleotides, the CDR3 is TGTGCCAGCATACTAGCGGGAGGGCACGAGCAGTACTTC. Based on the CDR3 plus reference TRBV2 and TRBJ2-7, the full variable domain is EPEVTQTPSHQVTQMGQEVILRCVPISNHLYFYWYRQILGQKVEFLVSFYNNEISEKSEIFDDQFSVERPDGSNFTLKIRSTKLEDSAMYFCASILAGGHEQYFGPGTRLTVT.

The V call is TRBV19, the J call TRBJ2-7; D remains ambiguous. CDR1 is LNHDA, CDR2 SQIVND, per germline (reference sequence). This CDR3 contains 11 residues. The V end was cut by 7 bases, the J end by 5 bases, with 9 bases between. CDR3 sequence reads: CASKQGHEQYF. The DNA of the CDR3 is TGTGCCAGTAAACAAGGCCACGAGCAGTACTTC. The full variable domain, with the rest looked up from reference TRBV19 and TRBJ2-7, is DGGITQSPKYLFRKEGQNVTLSCEQNLNHDAMYWYRQDPGQGLRLIYYSQIVNDFQKGDIAEGYSVSREKKESFPLTVTSAQKNPTAFYLCASKQGHEQYFGPGTRLTVT.

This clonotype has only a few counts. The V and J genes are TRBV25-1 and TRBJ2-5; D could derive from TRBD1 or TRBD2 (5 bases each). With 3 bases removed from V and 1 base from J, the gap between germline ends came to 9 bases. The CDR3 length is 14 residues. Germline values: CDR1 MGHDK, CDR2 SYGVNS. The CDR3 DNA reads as TGTGCCAGCAGTGAGAGGGGTTTCCAAGAGACCCAGTACTTC. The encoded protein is CASSERGFQETQYF.

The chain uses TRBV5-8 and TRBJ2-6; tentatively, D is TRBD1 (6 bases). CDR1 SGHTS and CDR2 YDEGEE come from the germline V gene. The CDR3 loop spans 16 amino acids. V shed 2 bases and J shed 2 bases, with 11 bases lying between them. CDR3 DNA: TGTGCCAGCAGCTTCCCAGGGGACGCTGGGGCCAACGTCCTGACTTTC. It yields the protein CASSFPGDAGANVLTF. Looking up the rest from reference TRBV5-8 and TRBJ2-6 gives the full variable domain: EAGVTQSPTHLIKTRGQQATLRCSPISGHTSVYWYQQALGLGLQFLLWYDEGEERNRGNFPPRFSGRQFPNYSSELNVNALELEDSALYLCASSFPGDAGANVLTFGAGSRLTVL.

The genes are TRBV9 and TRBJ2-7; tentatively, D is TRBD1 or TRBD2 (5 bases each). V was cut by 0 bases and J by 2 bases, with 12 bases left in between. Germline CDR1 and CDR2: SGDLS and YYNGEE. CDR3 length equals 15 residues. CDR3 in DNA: TGTGCCAGCAGCGTAGGGGACCCAAGAACCTACGAGCAGTACTTC. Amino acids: CASSVGDPRTYEQYF.

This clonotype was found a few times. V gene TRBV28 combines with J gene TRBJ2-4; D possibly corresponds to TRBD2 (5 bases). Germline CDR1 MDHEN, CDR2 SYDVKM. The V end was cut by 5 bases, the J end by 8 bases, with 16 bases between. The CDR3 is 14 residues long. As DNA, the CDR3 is TGTGCCAGCAGTCAGCCTTCGAGAGCGGACATTCAGTACTTC. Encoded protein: CASSQPSRADIQYF.

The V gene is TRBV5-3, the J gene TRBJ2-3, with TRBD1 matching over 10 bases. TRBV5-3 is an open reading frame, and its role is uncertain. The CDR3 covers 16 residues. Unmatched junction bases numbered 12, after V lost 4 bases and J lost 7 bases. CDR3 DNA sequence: TGTGCCAGAAGCAAGAGCAGGACAGGGGGTACTTATACGCAGTATTTT. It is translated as CARSKSRTGGTYTQYF.

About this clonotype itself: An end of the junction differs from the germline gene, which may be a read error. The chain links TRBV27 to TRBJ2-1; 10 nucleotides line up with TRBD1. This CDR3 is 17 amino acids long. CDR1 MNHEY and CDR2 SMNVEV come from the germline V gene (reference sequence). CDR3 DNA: TGTGCCAGCAGTCTATCACCCGGGACAGGGGCCTACAATGAGCAGTTCTTC. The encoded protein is CASSLSPGTGAYNEQFF.